The 18 T cell receptor beta chains below come from one sample, sequenced in a study of cytomegalovirus exposure and HLA in healthy donors (dated by TCRdb to 2016 to 2017). The receptor library was made with the immunoSEQ multiplex PCR assay. The multiplex PCR relied on a mix of 60 forward primers for TCR Vbeta segments and 13 reverse primers for TCR Jbeta segments. The clones in this table, taken by TCRdb from immuneACCESS, are in-frame only. Not every clone is retained; where verified, under half of the shortfall comes from an unresolved V gene, and the cause of the rest is unknown. This sample gives 150,000 to 200,000 clones in total; 79% of them show up just once. Together, the top ten hold 2% to 2.5% of the sample. The sequencing input was PBMCs. The receptors stem from a woman between 50 and 59 years old in good health and CMV-seronegative.

The V and J genes are TRBV10-3 and TRBJ2-7; tentative D call: TRBD2 (5 bases). The germline V and J ends were trimmed by 7 bases and 1 base, with 11 bases remaining between them. Germline V gene sequence: CDR1 ENHRY, CDR2 SYGVKD. CDR3 size: 13 residues. The CDR3 protein is CAITGGGSYEQYF. The DNA of the CDR3 is TGTGCCATCACCGGAGGCGGATCCTACGAGCAGTACTTC.

J is TRBJ1-5 and V is TRBV19; D gene uncertain. The V end was cut by 8 bases, the J end by 2 bases, with 16 bases between. There are 15 residues in the CDR3. Germline assignment: CDR1 LNHDA and CDR2 SQIVND (reference sequence). The DNA of the CDR3 is TGTGCCAGTCAGGCGGCGGGGATGGGCAATCAGCCCCAGCATTTT. Protein: CASQAAGMGNQPQHF.

The CDR3 nucleotides are TGCGCCAGCAGCCAAGAGCCGGGACATTATAATTCACCCCTCCACTTT. Its translation: CASSQEPGHYNSPLHF. The chain has TRBV4-3 and TRBJ1-6; perhaps TRBD1 as D (6 bases). V gave up 0 bases and J gave up 4 bases, with 10 bases separating them. The CDR3 has 16 amino acids. CDR1 and CDR2 (germline): LGHNA, YSLEER.

The chain links TRBV7-6 to TRBJ1-1; 11 bases fit TRBD1. V was clipped by 1 base and J by 6 bases; unmatched bases: 10. CDR1 and CDR2 from the germline V gene are SGHVS and FNYEAQ. The CDR3 sequence is 17 residues long. In DNA, the CDR3 is TGTGCCAGCAGCTTAGGGACAGGGGGCGGAACCGTGGCTGAAGCTTTCTTT. It is translated as CASSLGTGGGTVAEAFF.

The rearrangement links TRBV7-9 to TRBJ1-2; 8 bases agree with TRBD1. With 5 bases clipped from V and 4 bases from J, the junction kept 15 bases outside the gene matches. The CDR3 extends over 17 amino acids. Germline CDR1 is SEHNR and CDR2 is FQNEAQ (reference sequence). The CDR3 spells CASSPQSRGRPGYGYTF. Here the CDR3 DNA reads TGTGCCAGCAGCCCTCAATCCAGGGGGCGCCCCGGCTATGGCTACACCTTC.

This chain connects TRBV4-2 to TRBJ2-2; no definite D call. The germline V gene has CDR1 LGHNA and CDR2 YNFKEQ. There are 18 residues in the CDR3. Between the trimmed V and J ends, which lost 0 bases and 1 base, there was a span of 15 bases. Written as DNA, the CDR3 is TGTGCCAGCAGCCAAGACGCGGAGCCTGGTAGGAACACCGGGGAGCTGTTTTTT. Its protein product is CASSQDAEPGRNTGELFF.

The rearrangement links TRBV19 to TRBJ1-1; D may be TRBD1 (5 bases). Germline V gene sequence: CDR1 LNHDA, CDR2 SQIVND (reference sequence). Trimming removed 4 bases from V and 4 bases from J, with 16 bases in between. CDR3 length equals 15 residues. Written as DNA, the CDR3 is TGTGCCAGTAGTACGTCCAGGGTCCCCAGCACTGAAGCTTTCTTT. It encodes CASSTSRVPSTEAFF.

This clone was detected once. The chain uses TRBV7-6 and TRBJ2-2, with a possible D match to TRBD1 (6 bases). The V gene's germline CDR1 is SGHVS and CDR2 FNYEAQ. The CDR3 is 15 amino acids. V lost 4 bases, J lost 1 base, and 10 bases lay in between. The DNA for the CDR3 is TGTGCCAGCAGCTACAGGGCCTTGAACACCGGGGAGCTGTTTTTT. It specifies CASSYRALNTGELFF.

The chain links TRBV6-4 to TRBJ2-3; 7 nucleotides align to TRBD2. This CDR3 is built from 14 residues. The germline gives CDR1 MRHNA, CDR2 SNTAGT. Trimming took 6 bases from V and 6 from J; bases not matched to a gene: 9. As DNA, the CDR3 is TGTGCCAGCAGACGGGACGGGGGGTCGGATACGCAGTATTTT. Its translation is CASRRDGGSDTQYF.

This chain connects TRBV18 to TRBJ1-4; a possible D gene is TRBD1 (6 bases). From germline, CDR1 is KGHSH and CDR2 LQKENI. CDR3 length: 17 residues. Trimming cost V 4 bases and J 0 bases, with 15 bases left between them. The CDR3 DNA is TGTGCCAGCTCACTTAACAGGGTTTCCGCAACTAATGAAAAACTGTTTTTT. Translated, it gives CASSLNRVSATNEKLFF.

This sequence joins TRBV4-2 and TRBJ2-7; 9 nucleotides agree with TRBD1. Germline V gene data show CDR1 as LGHNA and CDR2 as YNFKEQ. This CDR3 comprises 13 residues. V shed 3 bases and J 9 bases; nucleotides not matched to a gene: 6. The CDR3 spells CASSQGTGQGQYF. The CDR3 DNA is TGTGCCAGCAGCCAGGGGACAGGGCAGGGGCAGTACTTC.

V gene TRBV19 combines with J gene TRBJ2-2; 9 nucleotides match TRBD2. V was clipped by 5 bases and J by 9 bases; unmatched bases: 7. The CDR3 sequence is 14 residues long. Germline V gene lookup returns CDR1 LNHDA and CDR2 SQIVND (reference sequence). In nucleotides, the CDR3 is TGTGCCAGTAGTGCTGGGACTAGCAGGCGGGAGCTGTTTTTT. Translation gives CASSAGTSRRELFF.

This clone has just a few counts. The gene calls are TRBV5-6 and TRBJ2-1; no definite D call. V was pared by 6 bases and J by 10 bases, with 17 bases between. The CDR3 has 13 residues. Germline CDR1 is SGHDT and CDR2 is YYEEEE. This CDR3 reads CASNPPFRMEQFF. In DNA, the CDR3 is TGTGCCAGCAACCCCCCGTTTAGAATGGAGCAGTTCTTC.

J is TRBJ1-4 and V is TRBV5-1; D is uncertain. CDR1 and CDR2 from the germline V gene are SGHRS and YFSETQ. There are 13 residues in the CDR3. The V gene lost 2 bases and the J gene lost 2 bases, with 4 bases spanning the gap. The chain's CDR3 is CASSFGTNEKLFF. The CDR3 DNA follows: TGCGCCAGCAGCTTCGGGACTAATGAAAAACTGTTTTTT.

The sample holds one count of this clone. One junction end disagrees with the germline gene, perhaps due to a read error. The chain joins TRBV7-9 to TRBJ1-1; perhaps TRBD1 as D (5 bases). This CDR3 has 14 amino acids. Per germline, CDR1 SEHNR and CDR2 FQNEAQ (reference sequence). CDR3 protein: CSSSWPGENTEAFF. DNA of the CDR3: TGTTCCAGCAGCTGGCCGGGGGAGAACACTGAAGCTTTCTTT.

This chain links TRBV5-1 with TRBJ2-3; maybe TRBD2 (5 bases). The CDR3 is 13 amino acids. Trimming stripped 3 bases from V and 1 base from J, with 6 bases between. Germline CDR1 and CDR2: SGHRS and YFSETQ. The chain's CDR3 is CASSSRGTDTQYF. CDR3 nucleotides: TGCGCCAGCAGCTCGAGGGGCACAGATACGCAGTATTTT.

This clone was detected only a few times. V and J are TRBV27 and TRBJ1-6; 7 bases agree with TRBD1. This CDR3 comprises 14 residues. Germline V lookup: CDR1 MNHEY, CDR2 SMNVEV (reference sequence). V lost 6 bases to trimming and J lost 9 bases; unmatched junction nucleotides: 8. The CDR3, as DNA: TGTGCCAGCAGAGGCACAGGGGAGGTTTCACCCCTCCACTTT. Its protein product is CASRGTGEVSPLHF.

The rearrangement links TRBV2 to TRBJ1-2; 7 bases line up with TRBD1. The CDR3 extends over 18 amino acids. CDR1 is SNHLY, CDR2 FYNNEI, per germline. J lost 4 bases, V lost 4 bases, and 18 bases had no gene match. The CDR3 region has the DNA TGTGCCAGCAGTGCTACCGGGACAGCATCCGGCGTTGGCTATGGCTACACCTTC. Amino acid sequence: CASSATGTASGVGYGYTF.